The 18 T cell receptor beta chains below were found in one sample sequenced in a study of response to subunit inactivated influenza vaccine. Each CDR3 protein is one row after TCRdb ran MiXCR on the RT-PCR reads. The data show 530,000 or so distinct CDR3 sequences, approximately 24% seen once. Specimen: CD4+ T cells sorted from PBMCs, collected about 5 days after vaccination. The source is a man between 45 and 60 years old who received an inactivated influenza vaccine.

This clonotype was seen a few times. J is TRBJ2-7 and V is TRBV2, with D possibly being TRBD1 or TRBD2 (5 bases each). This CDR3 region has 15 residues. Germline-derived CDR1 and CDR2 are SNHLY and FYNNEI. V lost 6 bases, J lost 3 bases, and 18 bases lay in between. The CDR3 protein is CASRYTGTRNYEQYF. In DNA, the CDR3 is TGTGCCAGCAGGTACACCGGGACGAGAAACTACGAGCAGTACTTC.

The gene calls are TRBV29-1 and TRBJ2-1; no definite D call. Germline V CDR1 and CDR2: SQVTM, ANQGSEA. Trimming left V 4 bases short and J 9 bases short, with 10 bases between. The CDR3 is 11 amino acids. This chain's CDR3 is CSVARKFEQFF. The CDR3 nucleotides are TGCAGCGTTGCCAGGAAGTTTGAGCAGTTCTTC.

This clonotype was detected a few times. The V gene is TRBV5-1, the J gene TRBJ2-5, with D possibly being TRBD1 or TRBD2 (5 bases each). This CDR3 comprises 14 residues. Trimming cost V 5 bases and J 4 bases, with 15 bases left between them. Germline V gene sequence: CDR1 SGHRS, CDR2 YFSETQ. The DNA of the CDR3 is TGCGCCAGCAGGTATGGCGGTGGGGGAGAGACCCAGTACTTC. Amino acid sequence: CASRYGGGGETQYF.

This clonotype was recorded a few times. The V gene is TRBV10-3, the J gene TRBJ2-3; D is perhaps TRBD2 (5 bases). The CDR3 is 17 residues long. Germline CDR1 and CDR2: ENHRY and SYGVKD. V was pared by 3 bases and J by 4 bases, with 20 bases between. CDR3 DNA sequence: TGTGCCATCAGTGAACTAGGACGTGCTCCTCCCGCAGATACGCAGTATTTT. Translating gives CAISELGRAPPADTQYF.

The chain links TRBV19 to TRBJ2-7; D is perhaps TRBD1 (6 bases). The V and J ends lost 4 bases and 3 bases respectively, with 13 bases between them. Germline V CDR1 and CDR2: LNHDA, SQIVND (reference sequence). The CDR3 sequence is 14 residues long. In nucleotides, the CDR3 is TGTGCCAGTAGTAAGGCAGGGGAGCGCTACGAGCAGTACTTC. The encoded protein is CASSKAGERYEQYF. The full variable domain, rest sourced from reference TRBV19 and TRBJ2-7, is DGGITQSPKYLFRKEGQNVTLSCEQNLNHDAMYWYRQDPGQGLRLIYYSQIVNDFQKGDIAEGYSVSREKKESFPLTVTSAQKNPTAFYLCASSKAGERYEQYFGPGTRLTVT.

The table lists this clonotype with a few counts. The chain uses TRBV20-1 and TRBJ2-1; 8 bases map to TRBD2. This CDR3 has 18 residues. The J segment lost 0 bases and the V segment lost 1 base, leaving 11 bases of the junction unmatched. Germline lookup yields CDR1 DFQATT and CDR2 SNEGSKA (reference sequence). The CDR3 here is CSARVAGGITSSYNEQFF. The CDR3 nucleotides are TGCAGTGCTAGAGTCGCGGGGGGTATCACGAGCTCCTACAATGAGCAGTTCTTC.

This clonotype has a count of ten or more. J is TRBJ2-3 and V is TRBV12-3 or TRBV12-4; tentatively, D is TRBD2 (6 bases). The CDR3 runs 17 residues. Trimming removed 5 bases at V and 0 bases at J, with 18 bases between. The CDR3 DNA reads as TGTGCCAGCAGTCACTACGCGGGTGGGGGGAGCACAGATACGCAGTATTTT. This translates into CASSHYAGGGSTDTQYF.

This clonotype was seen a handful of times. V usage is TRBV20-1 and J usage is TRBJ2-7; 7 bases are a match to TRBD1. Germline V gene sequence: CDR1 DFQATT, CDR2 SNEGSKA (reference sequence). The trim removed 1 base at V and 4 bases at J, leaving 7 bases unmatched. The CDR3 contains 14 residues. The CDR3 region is CSARVTGARYEQYF. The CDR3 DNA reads TGCAGTGCTAGAGTCACAGGGGCGAGGTACGAGCAGTACTTC.

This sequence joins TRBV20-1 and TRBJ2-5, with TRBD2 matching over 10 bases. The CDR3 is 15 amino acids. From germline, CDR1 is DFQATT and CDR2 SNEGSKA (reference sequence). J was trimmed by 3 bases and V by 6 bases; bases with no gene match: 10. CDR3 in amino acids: CSANGASGGEETQYF. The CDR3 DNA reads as TGCAGTGCAAACGGGGCCAGCGGGGGGGAAGAGACCCAGTACTTC.

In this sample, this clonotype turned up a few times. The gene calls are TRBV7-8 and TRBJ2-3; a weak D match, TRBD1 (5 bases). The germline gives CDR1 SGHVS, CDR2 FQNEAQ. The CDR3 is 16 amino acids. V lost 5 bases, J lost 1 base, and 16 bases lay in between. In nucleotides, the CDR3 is TGTGCCAGCAGCAACCGTTTAGAGACAGGCACAGATACGCAGTATTTT. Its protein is CASSNRLETGTDTQYF.

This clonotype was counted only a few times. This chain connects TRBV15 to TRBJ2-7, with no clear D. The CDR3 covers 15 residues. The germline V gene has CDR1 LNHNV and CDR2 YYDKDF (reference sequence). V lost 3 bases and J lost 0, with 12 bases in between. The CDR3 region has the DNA TGTGCCACCAGCAGGGACCCTAAGAGCTCCTACGAGCAGTACTTC. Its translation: CATSRDPKSSYEQYF. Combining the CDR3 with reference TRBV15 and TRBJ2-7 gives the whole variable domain DAMVIQNPRYQVTQFGKPVTLSCSQTLNHNVMYWYQQKSSQAPKLLFHYYDKDFNNEADTPDNFQSRRPNTSFCFLDIRSPGLGDTAMYLCATSRDPKSSYEQYFGPGTRLTVT.

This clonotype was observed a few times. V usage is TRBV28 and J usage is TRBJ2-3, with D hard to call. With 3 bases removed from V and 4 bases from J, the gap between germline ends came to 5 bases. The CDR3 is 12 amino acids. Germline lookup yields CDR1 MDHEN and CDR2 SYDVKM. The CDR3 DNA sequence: TGTGCCAGCAGTTTTAGCCCAGATACGCAGTATTTT. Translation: CASSFSPDTQYF.

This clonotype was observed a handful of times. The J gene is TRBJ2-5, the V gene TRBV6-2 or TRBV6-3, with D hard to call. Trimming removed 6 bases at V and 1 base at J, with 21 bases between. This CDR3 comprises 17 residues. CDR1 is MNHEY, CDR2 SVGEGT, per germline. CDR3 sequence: CASSQSPVGSIQETQYF. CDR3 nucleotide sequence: TGTGCCAGCAGCCAATCCCCGGTAGGTTCCATCCAAGAGACCCAGTACTTC.

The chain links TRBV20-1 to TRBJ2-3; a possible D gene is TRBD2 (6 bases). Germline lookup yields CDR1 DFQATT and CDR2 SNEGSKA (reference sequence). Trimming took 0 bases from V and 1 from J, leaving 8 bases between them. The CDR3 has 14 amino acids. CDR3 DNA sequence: TGCAGTGCTAGAGACGCTAGCGGCACAGATACGCAGTATTTT. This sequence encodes CSARDASGTDTQYF.

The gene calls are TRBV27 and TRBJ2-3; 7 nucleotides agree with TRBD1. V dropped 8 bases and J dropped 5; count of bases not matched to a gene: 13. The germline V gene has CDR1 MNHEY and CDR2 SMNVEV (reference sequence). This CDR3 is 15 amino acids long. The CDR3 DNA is TGTGCCAGCGGTACTGGACAGGTTGGGAGAGATACGCAGTATTTT. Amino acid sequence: CASGTGQVGRDTQYF.

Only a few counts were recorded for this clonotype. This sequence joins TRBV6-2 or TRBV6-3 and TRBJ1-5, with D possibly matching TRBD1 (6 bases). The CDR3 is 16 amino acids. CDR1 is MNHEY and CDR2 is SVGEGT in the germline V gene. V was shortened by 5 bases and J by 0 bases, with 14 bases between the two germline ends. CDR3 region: CASSTGQFYSNQPQHF. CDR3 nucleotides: TGTGCCAGCAGTACCGGACAGTTTTATAGCAATCAGCCCCAGCATTTT.

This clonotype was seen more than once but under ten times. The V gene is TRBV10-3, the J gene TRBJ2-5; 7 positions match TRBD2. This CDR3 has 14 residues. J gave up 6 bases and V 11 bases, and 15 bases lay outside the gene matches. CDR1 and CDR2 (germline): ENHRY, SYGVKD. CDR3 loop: CAPPGGRGKKTQYF. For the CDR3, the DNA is TGTGCCCCCCCGGGGGGAAGAGGGAAAAAGACCCAGTACTTC.

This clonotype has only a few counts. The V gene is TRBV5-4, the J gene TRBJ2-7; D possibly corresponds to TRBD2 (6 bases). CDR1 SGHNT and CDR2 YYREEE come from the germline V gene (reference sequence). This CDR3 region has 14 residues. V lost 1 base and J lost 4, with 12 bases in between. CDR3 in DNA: TGTGCCAGCAGCTTGAATGGCGGGGAATACGAGCAGTACTTC. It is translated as CASSLNGGEYEQYF.